This entry is about one T cell receptor (beta chain). As yet, its antigen is unknown. The sample comes from a study of Graves' ophthalmopathy and Graves' hyperthyroidism. Study-wide points: Blood also contained most of the expanded thyroid clonotypes above 0.001 frequency. It was with about 71% sensitivity and approximately 75% specificity that the model predicted ophthalmopathy progression.

Researchers took RNA transcripts and amplified TCR beta CDR3 regions from them. Scientists carried out first-round RT-PCR using HTBI primers and then a second-round multiplex PCR. TCRdb processed the multiplex PCR reads anew with MiXCR; each CDR3 protein has one entry. The sample holds about 620,000 distinct CDR3 sequences; 22% are singletons and the top ten take more than 5.5%. V lost 5 bases to trimming and J lost 6 bases; unmatched junction nucleotides: 7. Germline CDR1 and CDR2: SGHAT and FQNNGV. This CDR3 is 14 amino acids long. Clinical symptoms, serum thyroxine, TRAb, thyroid ultrasound and orbital computed tomography were relied on for diagnosis.

This chain uses TRBV11-2 with TRBJ2-5, with 9 bases lining up with TRBD2. This receptor was taken from a woman under 30 with stable Graves' hyperthyroidism. Some clones in this sample may be carry-over from other donors' samples. Sequenced material: peripheral blood. The CDR3 spells CASSPPAGGKTQYF. DNA of the CDR3: TGTGCCAGCAGCCCCCCAGCGGGGGGAAAGACCCAGTACTTC.